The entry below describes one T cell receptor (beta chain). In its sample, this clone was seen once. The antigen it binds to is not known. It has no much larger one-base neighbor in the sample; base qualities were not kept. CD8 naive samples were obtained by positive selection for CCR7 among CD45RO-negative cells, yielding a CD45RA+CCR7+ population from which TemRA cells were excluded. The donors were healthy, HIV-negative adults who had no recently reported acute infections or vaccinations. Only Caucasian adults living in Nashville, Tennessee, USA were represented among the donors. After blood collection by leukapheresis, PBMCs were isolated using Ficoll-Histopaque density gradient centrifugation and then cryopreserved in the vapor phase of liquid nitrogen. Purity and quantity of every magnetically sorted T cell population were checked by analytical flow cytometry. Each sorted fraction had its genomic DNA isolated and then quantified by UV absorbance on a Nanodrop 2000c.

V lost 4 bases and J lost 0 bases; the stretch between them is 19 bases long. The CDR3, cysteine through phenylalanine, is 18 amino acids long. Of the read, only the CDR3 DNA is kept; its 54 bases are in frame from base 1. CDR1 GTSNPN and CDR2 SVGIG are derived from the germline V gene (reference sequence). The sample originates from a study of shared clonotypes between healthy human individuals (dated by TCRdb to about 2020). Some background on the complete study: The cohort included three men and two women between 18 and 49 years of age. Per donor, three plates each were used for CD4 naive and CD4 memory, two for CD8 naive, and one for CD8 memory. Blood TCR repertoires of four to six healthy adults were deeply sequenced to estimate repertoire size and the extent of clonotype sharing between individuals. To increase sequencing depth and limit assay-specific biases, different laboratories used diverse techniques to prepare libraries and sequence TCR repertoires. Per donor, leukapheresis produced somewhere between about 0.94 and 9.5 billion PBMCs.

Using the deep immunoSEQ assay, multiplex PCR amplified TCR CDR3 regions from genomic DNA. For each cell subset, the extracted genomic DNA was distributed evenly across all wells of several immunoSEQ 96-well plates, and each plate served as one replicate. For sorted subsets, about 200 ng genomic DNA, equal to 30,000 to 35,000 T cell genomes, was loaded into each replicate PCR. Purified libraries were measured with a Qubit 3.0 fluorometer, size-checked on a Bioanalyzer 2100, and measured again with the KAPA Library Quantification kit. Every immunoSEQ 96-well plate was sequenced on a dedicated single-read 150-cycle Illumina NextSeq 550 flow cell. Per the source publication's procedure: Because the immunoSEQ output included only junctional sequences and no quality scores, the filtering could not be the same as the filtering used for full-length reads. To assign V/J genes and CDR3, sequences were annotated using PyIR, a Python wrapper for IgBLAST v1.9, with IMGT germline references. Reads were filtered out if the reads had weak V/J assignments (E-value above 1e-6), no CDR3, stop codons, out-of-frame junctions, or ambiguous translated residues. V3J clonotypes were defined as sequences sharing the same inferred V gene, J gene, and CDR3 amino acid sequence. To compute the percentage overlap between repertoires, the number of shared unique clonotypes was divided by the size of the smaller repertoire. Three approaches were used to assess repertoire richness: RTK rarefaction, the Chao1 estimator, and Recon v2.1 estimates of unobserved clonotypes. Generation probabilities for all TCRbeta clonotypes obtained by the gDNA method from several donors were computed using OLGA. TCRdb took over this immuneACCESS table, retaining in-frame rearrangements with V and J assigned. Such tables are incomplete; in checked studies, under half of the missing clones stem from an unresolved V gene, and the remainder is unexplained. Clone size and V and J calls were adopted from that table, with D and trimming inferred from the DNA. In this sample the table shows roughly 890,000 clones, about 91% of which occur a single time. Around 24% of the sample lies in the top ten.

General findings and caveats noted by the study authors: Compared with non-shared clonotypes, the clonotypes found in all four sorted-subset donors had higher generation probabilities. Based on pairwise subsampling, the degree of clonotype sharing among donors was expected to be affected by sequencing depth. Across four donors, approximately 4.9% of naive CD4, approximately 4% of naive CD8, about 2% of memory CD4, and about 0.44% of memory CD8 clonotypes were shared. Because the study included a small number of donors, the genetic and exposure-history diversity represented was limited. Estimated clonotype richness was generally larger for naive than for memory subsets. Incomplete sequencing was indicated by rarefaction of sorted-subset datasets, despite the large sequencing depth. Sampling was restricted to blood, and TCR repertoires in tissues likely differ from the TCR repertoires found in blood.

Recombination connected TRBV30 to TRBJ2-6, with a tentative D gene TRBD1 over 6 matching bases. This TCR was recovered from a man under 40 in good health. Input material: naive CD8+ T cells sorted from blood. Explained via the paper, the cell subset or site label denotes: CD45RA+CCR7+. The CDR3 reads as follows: CAWIEGTGISSGANVLTF. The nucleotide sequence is TGTGCCTGGATTGAGGGCACAGGGATAAGCTCTGGGGCCAACGTCCTGACTTTC.